The clone carrying this TCR beta chain was seen many times. The sample belongs to a study of regulatory T cells in long-lasting Graves disease. Across the study: Those Graves' patients who were newly diagnosed had been on antithyroid drugs under 3 months.

The time point here: newly diagnosed GD, antithyroid drugs for less than 3 months. Following extraction of RNA from PBMCs, that RNA was used to make the TCR library. CDR3-region Arm-PCR and iRepertoire HTBI primers produced the TCR beta libraries. From the multiplex PCR reads, TCRdb called clonotypes with MiXCR, one entry per CDR3 protein. This sample has hundreds of thousands of distinct CDR3 sequences, with about 16% found just once. These data were also filed under a second study, of T cells in Graves' hyperthyroidism and ophthalmopathy. That report adds: Recently diagnosed hyperthyroidism of less than 2 months' duration affected patients aged 18 to 65. A patient was excluded if there was uncontrolled infection, other autoimmune disease, pregnancy or lactation.

The clonotype was recovered from a man aged 18 to 29 with Graves disease. Specimen: peripheral blood mononuclear cells (PBMCs), collected at new diagnosis, from a patient treated with antithyroid drugs.

In DNA, the CDR3 is TGTGCCAGCAGCTTAACCATGGGGGCGTACGAGCAGTACTTC. Amino acid sequence: CASSLTMGAYEQYF. The chain recombines TRBV13 with TRBJ2-7, with a tentative D call TRBD1 (6 bases). The CDR3 has 14 residues. Trimming took 2 bases from V and 4 from J, leaving 12 bases between them. CDR1 is PRHDT, CDR2 FYEKMQ, per germline (reference sequence).